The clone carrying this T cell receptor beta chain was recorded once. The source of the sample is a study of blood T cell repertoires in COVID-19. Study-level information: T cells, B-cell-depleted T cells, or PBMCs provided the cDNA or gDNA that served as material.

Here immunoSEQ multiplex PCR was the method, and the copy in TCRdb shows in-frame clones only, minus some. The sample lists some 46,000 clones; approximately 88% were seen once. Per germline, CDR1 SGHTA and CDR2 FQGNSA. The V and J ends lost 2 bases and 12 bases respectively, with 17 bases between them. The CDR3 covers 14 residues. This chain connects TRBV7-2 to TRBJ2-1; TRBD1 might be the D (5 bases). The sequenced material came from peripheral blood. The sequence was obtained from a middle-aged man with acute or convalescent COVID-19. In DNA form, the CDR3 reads TGTGCCAGCAGCTTATTGGGTATTCAGGGTTGGCAGTTCTTC. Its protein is CASSLLGIQGWQFF.